This T cell receptor beta chain originates from a study of shared clonotypes between healthy human individuals. Findings of the study overall: The diversity represented, both genetic and in exposure history, was limited by few donors.

The germline V gene encodes CDR1 LGHNA and CDR2 YSLEER. Between the trimmed V and J ends, which lost 1 base and 0 bases, there was a span of 7 bases. This CDR3 is built from 14 residues. As for this clone: Its antigen remains unidentified. The same CDR3 can be traced to other DNA sequences in this sample.

Sorted-subset replicate PCRs used 150 to 200 ng DNA, about 30,000 T cell genomes. Sequencing was performed with immunoSEQ multiplex PCR; in TCRdb, only in-frame clones are kept and a portion is missing. The sample has over a million clones, roughly 96% seen once. The V and J genes are TRBV4-3 and TRBJ2-7, with unresolved D. This clonotype was sampled from a man aged 25-45 years in good health. The sample consisted of naive CD4+ T cells sorted from blood. Subset specified: CD45RA+ positively selected. The CDR3 sequence: CASSQGTYSYEQYF. The CDR3, as DNA: TGCGCCAGCAGCCAAGGGACGTACTCCTACGAGCAGTACTTC.